The text below deals with one T cell receptor (beta chain). Its antigen remains unknown. This specimen comes from a study of T cell repertoires in cytomegalovirus infection. Study-level results: Dominating the ex vivo response were TCR beta clonotypes that were CMV-specific and HLA-C-restricted.

V lost 1 base, J lost 2 bases, and 5 bases lay in between. The CDR3 has 13 residues. Germline lookup yields CDR1 SNHLY and CDR2 FYNNEI. TCRdb reanalysed the reads using MiXCR and keeps one entry per CDR3 protein. In the table there are about 900,000 distinct CDR3 sequences, roughly a third of which are singletons. The V call is TRBV2, the J call TRBJ1-1; D is ambiguous. The TCR sequence derives from a human donor in good health (CMV status not recorded). Some clones in this sample may be carry-over from other donors' samples. The sample in question was cultured CD8+ T cells from PBMCs, obtained from culture after CMV antigen stimulation. The CDR3 DNA is TGTGCCAGCAGTGAAGGGTTCAACACTGAAGCTTTCTTT. Translating it yields CASSEGFNTEAFF.